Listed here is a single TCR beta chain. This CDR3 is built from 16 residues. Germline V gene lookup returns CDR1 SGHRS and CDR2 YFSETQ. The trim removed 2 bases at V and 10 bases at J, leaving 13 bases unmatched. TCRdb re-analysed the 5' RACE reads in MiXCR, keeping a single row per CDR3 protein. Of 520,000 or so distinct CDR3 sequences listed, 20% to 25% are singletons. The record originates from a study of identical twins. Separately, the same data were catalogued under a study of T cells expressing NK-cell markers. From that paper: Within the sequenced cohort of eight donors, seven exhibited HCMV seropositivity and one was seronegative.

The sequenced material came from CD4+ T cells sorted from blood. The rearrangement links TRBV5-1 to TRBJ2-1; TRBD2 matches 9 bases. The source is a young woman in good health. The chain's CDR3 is CASSFGLASTGREQFF. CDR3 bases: TGCGCCAGCAGCTTTGGACTAGCGAGTACTGGGAGAGAGCAGTTCTTC. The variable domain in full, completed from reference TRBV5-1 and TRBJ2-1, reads KAGVTQTPRYLIKTRGQQVTLSCSPISGHRSVSWYQQTPGQGLQFLFEYFSETQRNKGNFPGRFSGRQFSNSRSEMNVSTLELGDSALYLCASSFGLASTGREQFFGPGTRLTVL.